The rows below give T cell receptor beta chains drawn from one sample of a study of T-cell memory formation after mild COVID-19. One entry per CDR3 protein results from TCRdb running MiXCR on the 5' RACE reads. The sample has 200,000 to 250,000 distinct CDR3 sequences, 8% to 10% seen once. The source material was PBMCs or a T cell subset sorted from them (not recorded which). These receptors originate from a man aged 18-30 years who had mild COVID-19 (a few samples of this study predate the infection). Cell type and time point are not known. Each CDR3 is given with its conserved first and last residue. The D gene is left open where the match is weak. Rows give clone size only sometimes, using once, few, many, or a class for an expanded clone.

TRBV4-2	.	.	TRBJ2-3	TGTGCCAGCAGCCAAGATAGAGGGGGGGCAGATACGCAGTATTTT	CASSQDRGGADTQYF
TRBV2	few	.	TRBJ2-4	TGTGCCAGCAGAGCGACAGGCCTCCCTGACATTCAGTACTTC	CASRATGLPDIQYF
TRBV9	.	.	TRBJ1-3	TGTGCCAGCAGCGTTCAGGGAAACACCATATATTTT	CASSVQGNTIYF
TRBV15	.	.	TRBJ2-2	TGTGCCACCAGGGCTGAGGGGCACACCGGGGAGCTGTTTTTT	CATRAEGHTGELFF
TRBV24-1	.	TRBD1	TRBJ2-5	TGTGCCACCAGTGATTTGCAGCTGGACAGGCCAAAACAAGAGACCCAGTACTTC	CATSDLQLDRPKQETQYF
TRBV11-2	few	.	TRBJ2-4	TGTGCCAGCAGCTCAATCAACGCTTCGCTAGCCAAAAACATTCAGTACTTC	CASSSINASLAKNIQYF
TRBV5-4	.	.	TRBJ1-1	TGTGCCAGCAGCTTGGTTGGGCTGCACACTGAAGCTTTCTTT	CASSLVGLHTEAFF
TRBV9	few	TRBD2	TRBJ2-3	TGTGCCAGCAGCACCCAGCGGGGGGGCCGGTTGGCAGATACGCAGTATTTT	CASSTQRGGRLADTQYF
TRBV7-2	many	.	TRBJ1-1	TGTGCCAGCACCTTTCAGGGGCTGACTGAAGCTTTCTTT	CASTFQGLTEAFF
TRBV7-8	few	.	TRBJ2-3	TGTGCCAGCAGCTTAACGTGGCGGAGGGGGACAGATACGCAGTATTTT	CASSLTWRRGTDTQYF
TRBV7-8	.	.	TRBJ1-1	TGTGCCAGCAGTTCCAGAGCAGGGGTGAACACTGAAGCTTTCTTT	CASSSRAGVNTEAFF
TRBV7-2	.	TRBD2	TRBJ2-5	TGTGCCAGCAGCTTAAATGCCCTAGCGGGGGGGTCACAAGAGACCCAGTACTTC	CASSLNALAGGSQETQYF
TRBV28	.	.	TRBJ2-2	TGTGCCAGCAGTTCGGGGGACAGATCGAACACCGGGGAGCTGTTTTTT	CASSSGDRSNTGELFF
TRBV7-6	few	TRBD1	TRBJ2-1	TGTGCCAGCAGCCATCCATTCGGGACAGGGGTCCGAAGGAATGAGCAGTTCTTC	CASSHPFGTGVRRNEQFF
TRBV12-3/TRBV12-4	few	TRBD2	TRBJ2-1	TGTGCCAGCAGACCGACTAGCGGGGGGGGTTCATTCTATGAGCAGTTCTTC	CASRPTSGGGSFYEQFF
TRBV5-1	.	.	TRBJ2-6	TGCGCCAGCAGCCCTATCAACTCTGGGGCCAACGTCCTGACTTTC	CASSPINSGANVLTF
TRBV27	few	TRBD1	TRBJ2-3	TGTGCCAGCAGTTTATCAGGGGGCAATACGCAGTATTTT	CASSLSGGNTQYF
TRBV5-1	few	.	TRBJ2-7	TGCGCCAGCAGCTATCAGGGGACTACGTTCGAGCAGTACTTC	CASSYQGTTFEQYF
TRBV6-1	.	TRBD1	TRBJ2-3	TGTGCCAGCAGTCTCCGCAGGACAGGGGCAGATACGCAGTATTTT	CASSLRRTGADTQYF
TRBV2	.	.	TRBJ2-3	TGTGCCAGCAGTGTTTTGGAACAGTTCACAGATACGCAGTATTTT	CASSVLEQFTDTQYF
TRBV5-1	many	.	TRBJ1-1	TGCGCCAGCAGCGTGGGGGTTTCGAACACTGAAGCTTTCTTT	CASSVGVSNTEAFF
TRBV27	few	TRBD2	TRBJ2-5	TGTGCCAGCAGTTCAGCCCAGCGGGGGGGCCGAGAGACCCAGTACTTC	CASSSAQRGGRETQYF
TRBV5-1	few	.	TRBJ1-1	TGCGCCAGCCGGGGTAGTGCCGGGTCCTGGCAGGGAAGTATGAACACTGAAGCTTTCTTT	CASRGSAGSWQGSMNTEAFF
TRBV15	.	.	TRBJ2-1	TGTGCCACCAGCAGAGATTTAGGTCCTCCCCCTTACAATGAGCAGTTCTTC	CATSRDLGPPPYNEQFF
TRBV7-2	few	.	TRBJ1-2	TGTGCCAGCAGCTTTCGGTCAGGAGCTAACTATGGCTACACCTTC	CASSFRSGANYGYTF
TRBV7-9	few	TRBD1	TRBJ2-1	TGTGCCAGCAGCCCGACAGGGCGGGATGAGCAGTTCTTC	CASSPTGRDEQFF
TRBV15	.	.	TRBJ1-5	TGTGCCACCAGCAGAGAAGGGGCCGGCCAGCCCCAGCATTTT	CATSREGAGQPQHF
TRBV13	few	TRBD1	TRBJ1-3	TGTGCCAGCAGCCCCAGTAGTTTCCGGCAGGGGGTTTTGCGTGGAAACACCATATATTTT	CASSPSSFRQGVLRGNTIYF
TRBV20-1	.	.	TRBJ2-3	TGCAGTGCTAGGCCCCTAGCCACGCAGTATTTT	CSARPLATQYF
TRBV20-1	.	.	TRBJ1-2	TGCAGTGCTAGAAAACCGGGGCCGGGTGGCTACACCTTC	CSARKPGPGGYTF
TRBV5-1	.	TRBD1	TRBJ1-6	TGCGCCAGCAGCCTCGGGACAGAACTTCATTCACCCCTCCACTTT	CASSLGTELHSPLHF
TRBV2	.	.	TRBJ1-1	TGTGCCAGCACTCGGCCGTCGAACACTGAAGCTTTCTTT	CASTRPSNTEAFF
TRBV29-1	few	TRBD1	TRBJ2-6	TGCAGCGTTGATACAGGGGGGTCCTCTGGGGCCAACGTCCTGACTTTC	CSVDTGGSSGANVLTF
TRBV3-1	few	.	TRBJ2-5	TGTGCCAGCAGCCAAGACCCACTCGCAGAGACCCAGTACTTC	CASSQDPLAETQYF
TRBV6-1	few	.	TRBJ1-5	TGTGCCAGCAGCTATAGGATAGGCCAGGTGAATCAGCCCCAGCATTTT	CASSYRIGQVNQPQHF
TRBV7-9	many	.	TRBJ2-1	TGTGCCAGCAGCTTAGGGTTCATCGGGAGTAATACCTACAATGAGCAGTTCTTC	CASSLGFIGSNTYNEQFF
TRBV20-1	few	.	TRBJ1-1	TGCAGTGCTAGAGAGAGCTTGAACACTGAAGCTTTCTTT	CSARESLNTEAFF
TRBV5-1	few	.	TRBJ1-3	TGCGCCAGCAGCCCGGGTGAAACTGGAAACACCATATATTTT	CASSPGETGNTIYF
TRBV5-1	many	TRBD2	TRBJ2-3	TGCGCCAGCAGCCAAGAGCGGGGGGGCGGCACAGATACGCAGTATTTT	CASSQERGGGTDTQYF
TRBV7-2	.	TRBD1	TRBJ1-2	TGTGCCAGCAGCTCCCCGGGACAGGGGAGCTCCACCTTC	CASSSPGQGSSTF
TRBV29-1	.	TRBD1	TRBJ2-1	TGCAGCGGGGGACAGGGGTCCAATGAGCAGTTCTTC	CSGGQGSNEQFF
TRBV30	few	.	TRBJ2-5	TGTGCCTGGAGTTCGGCTCCGGGCCAAGAGACCCAGTACTTC	CAWSSAPGQETQYF
TRBV27	few	TRBD1	TRBJ1-6	TGTGCCAGCAGTTCATTGGGGACAGGGTACTATAATTCACCCCTCCACTTT	CASSSLGTGYYNSPLHF
TRBV7-3	few	.	TRBJ1-5	TGTGCCAGTGAGGGACCGATGGATCAGCCCCAGCATTTT	CASEGPMDQPQHF
TRBV6-2/TRBV6-3	.	.	TRBJ1-2	TGTGCCAGCACCAGGGGCGAACGCTACACCTTC	CASTRGERYTF
TRBV3-1	.	.	TRBJ1-2	TGTGCCAGCAGCCAAGGCCTCCAGGGGTACTATGGCTACACCTTC	CASSQGLQGYYGYTF
TRBV20-1	few	.	TRBJ1-1	TGCAGTGCTAGAGAGGATGGGTTTTCTGAAGCTTTCTTT	CSAREDGFSEAFF
TRBV20-1	few	.	TRBJ2-1	TGCAGTGCTAGTTTGGGCGTTAACGGGTATGAGCAGTTCTTC	CSASLGVNGYEQFF
TRBV10-2	.	.	TRBJ2-5	TGCGCCAGCAGTGACGGACGGAACTTCCAAGAGACCCAGTACTTC	CASSDGRNFQETQYF
TRBV4-3	few	TRBD1	TRBJ2-1	TGCGCCAGCAGCCAAGATTCGAGGGGGCCATACAATGAGCAGTTCTTC	CASSQDSRGPYNEQFF
TRBV20-1	.	.	TRBJ2-1	TGCAGTGCTGCCCCTAGATTACGCTCGCCCGGGGTCTTC	CSAAPRLRSPGVF
TRBV6-2/TRBV6-3	few	.	TRBJ2-2	TGTGCCAGCAGTATTTCCTTGAACACCGGGGAGCTGTTTTTT	CASSISLNTGELFF
TRBV6-1	many	.	TRBJ2-2	TGTGCCAGCAGAGGACCGAACACCGGGGAGCTGTTTTTT	CASRGPNTGELFF
TRBV2	few	TRBD1	TRBJ1-4	TGTGCCAGCACACCGACAGGGTCTGTGGAAAAACTGTTTTTT	CASTPTGSVEKLFF
TRBV5-1	few	TRBD1	TRBJ1-4	TGCGCCAGCAGCTTCGGACAGGGGTATGAAAAACTGTTTTTT	CASSFGQGYEKLFF
TRBV6-5	.	.	TRBJ1-1	TGTGCCATCGAGGACATCAAGAACACTGAAGCTTTCTTT	CAIEDIKNTEAFF
TRBV7-8	.	TRBD2	TRBJ2-5	TGTGCCAGCAGCTTAGATGTACTAGCGGGGAATCAAGAGACCCAGTACTTC	CASSLDVLAGNQETQYF
TRBV12-3/TRBV12-4	.	TRBD1	TRBJ2-5	TGTGCCAGCAGTTCCCGAGGGACAGGGTTTCAAGAGACCCAGTACTTC	CASSSRGTGFQETQYF
TRBV5-6	.	TRBD2	TRBJ2-2	TGTGCCAGCAGGAGGACTAGCGGGGGGGCATGGACCGGGGAGCTGTTTTTT	CASRRTSGGAWTGELFF